One sample yielded the 10 T cell receptor beta chains listed below, sequenced in a study of long-term antiretroviral therapy in people with HIV. Version v3.0 of the immunoSEQ assay was performed at survey level. Data came from immunoSEQ multiplex PCR; TCRdb stores just in-frame clones and leaves some out. Of 10,000 to 15,000 clones in the sample, about 80% were seen once. Sequenced here: unsorted PBMCs, sampled about 3.1 years before starting antiretroviral therapy. These receptors were taken from a man aged 40-49 years with HIV.

The chain employs TRBV5-1 and TRBJ2-7; D assignment may be TRBD1 or TRBD2 (5 bases each). CDR1 and CDR2 (germline): SGHRS, YFSETQ. The CDR3 totals 14 residues. Trimming left V 0 bases short and J 2 bases short, with 9 bases between. CDR3 sequence (DNA): TGCGCCAGCAGCTTGGATGGGACCCCCTACGAGCAGTACTTC. Translating it yields CASSLDGTPYEQYF.

V usage is TRBV5-4 and J usage is TRBJ1-4; D not certain. The CDR3 runs 14 residues. Trimming pared 4 bases from V and 0 bases from J, leaving 7 bases between. Germline V gene data show CDR1 as SGHNT and CDR2 as YYREEE (reference sequence). CDR3 loop: CASSAFTTNEKLFF. The DNA for the CDR3 is TGTGCCAGCAGCGCCTTTACAACTAATGAAAAACTGTTTTTT.

This rearrangement joins TRBV9 to TRBJ1-1; TRBD1 might be the D (6 bases). Deletions cut 4 bases from V and 3 bases from J, with 10 bases between. The germline V gene has CDR1 SGDLS and CDR2 YYNGEE. The CDR3 has 13 residues. DNA of the CDR3: TGTGCCAGCAGCCCCGGACAGTACACTGAAGCTTTCTTT. It encodes CASSPGQYTEAFF.

This chain joins TRBV18 and TRBJ1-1, with 7 bases identical to TRBD1. V shed 4 bases and J 8 bases; nucleotides not matched to a gene: 10. CDR3 length: 14 amino acids. Germline loops: CDR1 KGHSH, CDR2 LQKENI. The CDR3 loop is CASSLTGTVPEAFF. The CDR3 region has the DNA TGTGCCAGCTCACTAACCGGGACAGTCCCCGAAGCTTTCTTT.

J is TRBJ2-7 and V is TRBV7-6; weak D call: TRBD1 (6 bases). Trimming pared 5 bases from V and 4 bases from J, leaving 18 bases between. Germline V gene sequence: CDR1 SGHVS, CDR2 FNYEAQ. The CDR3 is 15 amino acids. This CDR3 is CASSDGDTLPYEQYF. CDR3 DNA sequence: TGTGCCAGCAGCGATGGGGACACCCTGCCTTACGAGCAGTACTTC.

The chain recombines TRBV29-1 with TRBJ2-5, with D maybe TRBD1 (5 bases). Germline-derived CDR1 and CDR2 are SQVTM and ANQGSEA. V was cut by 7 bases and J by 5 bases, with 8 bases left in between. The CDR3 has 10 residues. This CDR3 is CSAAGETQYF. Here the CDR3 DNA reads TGCAGCGCTGCAGGGGAGACCCAGTACTTC.

The V call is TRBV27, the J call TRBJ1-5; the match to TRBD1 covers 8 bases. The CDR3 is 15 residues long. Trimming cost V 6 bases and J 3 bases; bases outside gene matches: 7. The germline V gene has CDR1 MNHEY and CDR2 SMNVEV (reference sequence). The CDR3 nucleotides are TGTGCCAGCAGCCCGGGACAGGCCTACAATCAGCCCCAGCATTTT. It encodes CASSPGQAYNQPQHF.

The DNA of the CDR3 is TGTGCCAGCAGCCTGGATAGGGTTTTGGATACGCAGTATTTT. Protein sequence: CASSLDRVLDTQYF. The chain combines TRBV5-6 with TRBJ2-3, with unresolved D. CDR1 SGHDT and CDR2 YYEEEE come from the germline V gene. Trimming removed 4 bases from V and 6 bases from J, with 15 bases in between. The CDR3 has 14 amino acids. Combining the CDR3 with reference TRBV5-6 and TRBJ2-3 gives the whole variable domain DAGVTQSPTHLIKTRGQQVTLRCSPKSGHDTVSWYQQALGQGPQFIFQYYEEEERQRGNFPDRFSGHQFPNYSSELNVNALLLGDSALYLCASSLDRVLDTQYFGPGTRLTVL.

J is TRBJ1-5 and V is TRBV5-6; D perhaps matches TRBD1 (5 bases). CDR1 and CDR2 from the germline V gene are SGHDT and YYEEEE. Trimming removed 4 bases from V and 4 bases from J, with 12 bases in between. The CDR3 runs 14 residues. The CDR3 region has the DNA TGTGCCAGCAGCGCCGGCGGGGGGAATCAGCCCCAGCATTTT. This sequence encodes CASSAGGGNQPQHF.

This rearrangement joins TRBV4-1 to TRBJ2-3; D is unresolved. The length of the CDR3 is 15 residues. The ends were cut back, 0 bases at V and 0 bases at J, with 7 bases in the middle. Germline V gives CDR1 MGHRA, CDR2 YSYEKL. Here the CDR3 DNA reads TGCGCCAGCAGCCAAGATTGGGGAAGCACAGATACGCAGTATTTT. Translation gives CASSQDWGSTDTQYF.